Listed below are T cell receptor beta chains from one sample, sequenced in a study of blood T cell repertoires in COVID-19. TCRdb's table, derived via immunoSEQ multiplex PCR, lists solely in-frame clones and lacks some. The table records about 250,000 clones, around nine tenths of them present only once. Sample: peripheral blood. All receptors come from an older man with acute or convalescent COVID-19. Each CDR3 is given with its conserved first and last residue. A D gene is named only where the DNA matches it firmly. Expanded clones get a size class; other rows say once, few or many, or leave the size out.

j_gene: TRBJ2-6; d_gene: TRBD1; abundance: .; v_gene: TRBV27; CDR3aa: CASSLWPGQGTSGANVLTF; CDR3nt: TGTGCCAGCAGTTTATGGCCGGGACAGGGGACCTCTGGGGCCAACGTCCTGACTTTC
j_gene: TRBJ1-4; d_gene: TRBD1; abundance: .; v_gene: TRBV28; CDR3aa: CARPFGTATEKLFF; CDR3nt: TGTGCCAGACCATTCGGGACAGCCACCGAAAAACTGTTTTTT
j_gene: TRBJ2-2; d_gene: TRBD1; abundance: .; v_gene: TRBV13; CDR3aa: CASSSQQDRGFVGELFF; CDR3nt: TGTGCCAGCAGCTCCCAACAGGACAGGGGATTCGTCGGGGAGCTGTTTTTT
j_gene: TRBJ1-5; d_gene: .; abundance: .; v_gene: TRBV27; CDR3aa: CASSKFSVTESNQPQHF; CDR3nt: TGTGCCAGCAGTAAGTTTTCGGTCACAGAGAGCAATCAGCCCCAGCATTTT
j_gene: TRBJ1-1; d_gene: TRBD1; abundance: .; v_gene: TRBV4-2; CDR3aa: CASRGGQGFEAFF; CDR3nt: TGTGCCAGCAGAGGGGGACAGGGGTTTGAAGCTTTCTTT
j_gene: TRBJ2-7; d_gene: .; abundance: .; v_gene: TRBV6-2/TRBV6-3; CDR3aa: CASSYGTTEGYEQYF; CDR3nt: TGTGCCAGCAGTTACGGCACTACCGAGGGTTACGAGCAGTACTTC
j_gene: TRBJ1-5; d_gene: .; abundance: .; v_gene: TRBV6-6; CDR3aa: CATAGPSHQPQHF; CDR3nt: TGTGCCACCGCGGGGCCATCCCATCAGCCCCAGCATTTT
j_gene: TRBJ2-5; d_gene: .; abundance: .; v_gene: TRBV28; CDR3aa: CASGTAAETQYF; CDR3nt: TGTGCCAGCGGTACGGCGGCAGAGACCCAGTACTTC
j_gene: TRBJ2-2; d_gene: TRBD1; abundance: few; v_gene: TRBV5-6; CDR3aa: CASSYTGRQGNTGELFF; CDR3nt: TGTGCCAGCAGCTATACCGGTCGACAGGGGAACACCGGGGAGCTGTTTTTT
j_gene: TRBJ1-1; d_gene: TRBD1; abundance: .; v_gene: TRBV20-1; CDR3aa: CSASLQGAFWAFF; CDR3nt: TGCAGTGCTAGTCTACAGGGGGCGTTTTGGGCTTTCTTT
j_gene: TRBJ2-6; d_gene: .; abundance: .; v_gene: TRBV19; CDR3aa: CASDRTSHSGANVLTF; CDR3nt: TGTGCCAGCGATCGGACATCTCACTCTGGGGCCAACGTCCTGACTTTC
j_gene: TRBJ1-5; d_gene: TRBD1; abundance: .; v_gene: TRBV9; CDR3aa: CASSAGQGYQPQHF; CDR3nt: TGTGCCAGCAGCGCAGGACAGGGCTATCAGCCCCAGCATTTT
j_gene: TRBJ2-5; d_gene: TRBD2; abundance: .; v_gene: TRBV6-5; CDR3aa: CASSYSISRGLAYF; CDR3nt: TGTGCCAGCAGTTACTCGATATCCCGGGGACTAGCCTACTTC
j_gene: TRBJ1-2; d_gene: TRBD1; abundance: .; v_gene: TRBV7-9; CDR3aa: CASSADRVVYGYTF; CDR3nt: TGTGCCAGCAGCGCGGACAGGGTGGTCTATGGCTACACCTTC
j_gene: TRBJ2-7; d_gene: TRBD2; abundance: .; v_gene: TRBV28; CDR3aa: CASSRRGGSSYEQYF; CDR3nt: TGTGCCAGCAGCCGTCGGGGGGGGAGCTCCTACGAGCAGTACTTC
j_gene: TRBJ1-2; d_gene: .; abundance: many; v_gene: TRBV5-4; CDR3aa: CASSFPGVINYGYTF; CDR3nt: TGTGCCAGCAGCTTCCCGGGAGTGATAAACTATGGCTACACCTTC
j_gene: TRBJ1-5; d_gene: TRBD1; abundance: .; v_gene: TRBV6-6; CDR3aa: CASSRTGNSNQPQHF; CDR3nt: TGTGCCAGCAGTAGGACAGGGAATAGCAATCAGCCCCAGCATTTT
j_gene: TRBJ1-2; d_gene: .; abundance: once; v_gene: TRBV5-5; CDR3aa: CASSSGDWENYGYTF; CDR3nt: TGTGCCAGCAGCTCCGGGGATTGGGAAAACTATGGCTACACCTTC
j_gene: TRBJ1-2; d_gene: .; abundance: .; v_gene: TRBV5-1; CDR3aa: CASSLSDSGYGYTF; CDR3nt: TGCGCCAGCAGCTTGTCTGACAGTGGGTATGGCTACACCTTC
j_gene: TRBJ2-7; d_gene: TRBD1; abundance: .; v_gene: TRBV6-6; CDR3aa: CATRTGNSYEQYF; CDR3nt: TGTGCCACCAGGACAGGGAACTCCTACGAGCAGTACTTC
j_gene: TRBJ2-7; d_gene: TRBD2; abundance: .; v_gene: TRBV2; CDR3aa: CASSARTRYYEQYF; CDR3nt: TGTGCCAGCAGCGCCCGGACTAGGTACTACGAGCAGTACTTC
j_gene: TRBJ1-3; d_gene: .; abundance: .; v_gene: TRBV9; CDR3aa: CASSDGGRRNTIYF; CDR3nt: TGTGCCAGCAGCGACGGGGGTCGGCGAAACACCATATATTTT
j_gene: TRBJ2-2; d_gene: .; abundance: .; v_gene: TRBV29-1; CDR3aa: CSVATGNTGELFF; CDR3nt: TGCAGCGTTGCGACAGGGAACACCGGGGAGCTGTTTTTT
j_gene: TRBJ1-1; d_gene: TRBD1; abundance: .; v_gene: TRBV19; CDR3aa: CASSMAGGWTEAFF; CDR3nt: TGTGCCAGTAGTATGGCAGGGGGTTGGACTGAAGCTTTCTTT
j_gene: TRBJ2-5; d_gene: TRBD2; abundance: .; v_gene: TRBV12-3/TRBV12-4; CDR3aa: CASSPTSGGTQYF; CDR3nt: TGTGCCAGCAGTCCTACTAGCGGCGGGACCCAGTACTTC
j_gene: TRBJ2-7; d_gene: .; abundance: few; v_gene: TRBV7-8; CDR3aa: CASSAQVPYEQYF; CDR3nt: TGTGCCAGCAGCGCGCAGGTTCCCTACGAGCAGTACTTC
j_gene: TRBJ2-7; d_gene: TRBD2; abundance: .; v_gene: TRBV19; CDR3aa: CASSMRGALYEQYF; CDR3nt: TGTGCCAGTAGTATGCGGGGGGCACTCTACGAGCAGTACTTC
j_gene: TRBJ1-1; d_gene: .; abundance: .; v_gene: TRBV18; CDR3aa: CASSPTGLDTEAFF; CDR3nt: TGTGCCAGCTCCCCAACAGGTTTGGACACTGAAGCTTTCTTT
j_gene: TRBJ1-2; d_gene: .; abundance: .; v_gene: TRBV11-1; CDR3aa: CASSSPGAPNYGYTF; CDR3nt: TGTGCCAGCAGCTCCCCGGGTGCTCCTAACTATGGCTACACCTTC
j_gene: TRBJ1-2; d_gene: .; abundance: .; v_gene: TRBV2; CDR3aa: CASVEGYRSGYTF; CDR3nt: TGTGCCAGCGTAGAGGGTTACCGGTCTGGCTACACCTTC
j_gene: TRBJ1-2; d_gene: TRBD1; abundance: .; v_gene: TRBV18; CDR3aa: CASSSNQGVQGGYTF; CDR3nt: TGTGCCAGCTCATCGAACCAGGGGGTGCAAGGTGGCTACACCTTC
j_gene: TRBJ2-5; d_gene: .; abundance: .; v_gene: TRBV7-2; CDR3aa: CASSLAGPQETQYF; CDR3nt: TGTGCCAGCAGCTTAGCGGGGCCCCAAGAGACCCAGTACTTC
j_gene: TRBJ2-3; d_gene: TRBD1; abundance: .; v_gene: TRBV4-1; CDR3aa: CASSQLTGASTDTQYF; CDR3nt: TGCGCCAGCAGCCAATTGACAGGGGCTAGCACAGATACGCAGTATTTT
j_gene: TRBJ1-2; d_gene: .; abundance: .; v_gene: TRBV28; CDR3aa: CASSFPGIIRVTNYGYTF; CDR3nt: TGTGCCAGCAGTTTTCCCGGGATTATCCGGGTCACTAACTATGGCTACACCTTC
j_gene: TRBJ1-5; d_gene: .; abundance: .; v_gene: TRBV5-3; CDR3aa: CARSLLSNQPQHF; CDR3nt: TGTGCCAGAAGCTTGTTAAGCAATCAGCCCCAGCATTTT
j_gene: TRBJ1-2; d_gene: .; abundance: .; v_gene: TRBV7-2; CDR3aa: CASSLGAGAIYGYTF; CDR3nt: TGTGCCAGCAGCTTAGGGGCGGGGGCCATCTATGGCTACACCTTC
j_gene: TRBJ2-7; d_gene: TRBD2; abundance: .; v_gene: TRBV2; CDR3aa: CASWTSGRIYEQYF; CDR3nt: TGTGCCAGCTGGACTAGCGGGAGGATATACGAGCAGTACTTC
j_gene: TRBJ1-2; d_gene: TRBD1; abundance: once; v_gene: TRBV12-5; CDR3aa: CASGWGQGYLGYTF; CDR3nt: TGTGCTAGTGGTTGGGGACAGGGTTATCTTGGCTACACCTTC
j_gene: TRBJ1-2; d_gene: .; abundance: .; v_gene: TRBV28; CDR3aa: CASENYGYTF; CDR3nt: TGTGCCAGTGAGAACTATGGCTACACCTTC
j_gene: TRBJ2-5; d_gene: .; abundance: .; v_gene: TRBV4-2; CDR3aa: CASSQVKEEGTQYF; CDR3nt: TGTGCCAGCAGCCAAGTCAAGGAGGAAGGGACCCAGTACTTC
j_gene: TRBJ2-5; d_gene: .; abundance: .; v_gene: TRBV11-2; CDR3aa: CASSFSGGVNQETQYF; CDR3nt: TGTGCCAGCAGCTTCTCGGGTGGAGTAAATCAAGAGACCCAGTACTTC
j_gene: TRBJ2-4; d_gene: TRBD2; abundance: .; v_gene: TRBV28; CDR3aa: CASRYGWGGKNIQYF; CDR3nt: TGTGCCAGCAGATATGGGTGGGGGGGCAAAAACATTCAGTACTTC
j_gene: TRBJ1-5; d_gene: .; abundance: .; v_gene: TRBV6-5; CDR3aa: CASSYSGSGNQPQHF; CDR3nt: TGTGCCAGCAGTTACTCAGGATCAGGAAATCAGCCCCAGCATTTT
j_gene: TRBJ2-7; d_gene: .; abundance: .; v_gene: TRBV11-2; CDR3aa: CASSLLGQEQYF; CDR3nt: TGTGCCAGCAGCTTATTGGGCCAGGAGCAGTACTTC
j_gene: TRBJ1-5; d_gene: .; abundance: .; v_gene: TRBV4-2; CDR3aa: CASSQVMGGQPQHF; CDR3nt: TGTGCCAGCAGCCAAGTAATGGGGGGTCAGCCCCAGCATTTT
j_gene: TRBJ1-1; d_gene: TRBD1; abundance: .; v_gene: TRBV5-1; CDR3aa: CASQRQGLNTEAFF; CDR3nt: TGCGCCAGCCAGAGACAGGGATTAAACACTGAAGCTTTCTTT
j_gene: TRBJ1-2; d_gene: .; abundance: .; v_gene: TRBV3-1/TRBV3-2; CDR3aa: CASSQTSSPYGYTF; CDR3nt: TGTGCCAGCAGCCAAACGAGTTCCCCCTATGGCTACACCTTC
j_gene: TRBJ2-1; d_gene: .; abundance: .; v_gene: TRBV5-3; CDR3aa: CARSPLSPTSYNEQFF; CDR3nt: TGTGCCAGAAGCCCCCTATCGCCCACCTCCTACAATGAGCAGTTCTTC
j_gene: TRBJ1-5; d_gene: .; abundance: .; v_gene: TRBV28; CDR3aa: CASSLGQLHQPQHF; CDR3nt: TGTGCCAGCAGTTTAGGGCAGCTCCATCAGCCCCAGCATTTT
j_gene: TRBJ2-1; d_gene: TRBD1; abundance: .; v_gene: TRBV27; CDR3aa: CASRRPGQGADEQFF; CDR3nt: TGTGCCAGCAGAAGACCGGGACAGGGGGCGGATGAGCAGTTCTTC
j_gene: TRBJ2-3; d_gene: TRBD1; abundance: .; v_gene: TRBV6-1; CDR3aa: CASSDLRDRGTDTQYF; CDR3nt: TGTGCCAGCAGTGACCTCCGGGACAGGGGCACAGATACGCAGTATTTT
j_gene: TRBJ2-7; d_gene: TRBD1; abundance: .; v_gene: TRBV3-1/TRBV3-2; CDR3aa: CASSLPGQGLEQYF; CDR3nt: TGTGCCAGCAGCCTCCCCGGACAGGGGCTCGAGCAGTACTTC
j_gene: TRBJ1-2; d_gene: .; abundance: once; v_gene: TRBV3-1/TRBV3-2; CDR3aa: CASSLSSTSGYTF; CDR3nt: TGTGCCAGCAGCCTATCTAGTACTTCTGGCTACACCTTC
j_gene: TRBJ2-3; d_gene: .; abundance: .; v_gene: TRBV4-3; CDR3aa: CASSLERGTDTQYF; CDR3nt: TGCGCCAGCAGCCTGGAGCGGGGCACAGATACGCAGTATTTT
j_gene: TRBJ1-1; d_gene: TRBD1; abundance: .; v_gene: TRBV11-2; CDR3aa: CASSLSGGTEAFF; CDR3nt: TGTGCCAGCAGCTTATCAGGGGGCACTGAAGCTTTCTTT
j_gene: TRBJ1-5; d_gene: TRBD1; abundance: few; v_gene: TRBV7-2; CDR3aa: CASTASGTDPQPQHF; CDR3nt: TGTGCCAGCACCGCGTCGGGGACAGACCCTCAGCCCCAGCATTTT
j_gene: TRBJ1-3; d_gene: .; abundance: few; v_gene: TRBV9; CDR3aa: CASSVEARKLGNTIYF; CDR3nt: TGTGCCAGCAGCGTAGAGGCCAGGAAGCTTGGAAACACCATATATTTT
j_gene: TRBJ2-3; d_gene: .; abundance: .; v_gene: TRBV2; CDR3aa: CASFSGQETQYF; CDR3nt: TGTGCCAGTTTCTCAGGGCAGGAAACGCAGTATTTT
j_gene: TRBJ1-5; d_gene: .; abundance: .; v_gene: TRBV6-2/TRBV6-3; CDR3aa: CASSYSAVSNQPQHF; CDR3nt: TGTGCCAGCAGTTACTCGGCAGTTAGCAATCAGCCCCAGCATTTT
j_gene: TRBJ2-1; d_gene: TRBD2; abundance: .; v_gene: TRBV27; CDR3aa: CATQTSGRSDEQFF; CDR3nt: TGTGCCACCCAGACTAGCGGGAGAAGCGATGAGCAGTTCTTC